The rows below give T cell receptor beta chains drawn from one sample of a study of T-cell memory formation after mild COVID-19. TCRdb passed the 5' RACE reads through MiXCR, listing each CDR3 protein once. Counted here are 250,000 to 300,000 distinct CDR3 sequences, roughly 16% occurring once; the ten biggest clones make up roughly 20%. Sequenced sample: PBMCs or a T cell subset sorted from them (not recorded which). The receptors come from a man younger than 30 who had mild COVID-19 (a few samples of this study predate the infection). Cell type and time point are not known. The CDR3 runs from the conserved cysteine through the conserved F or W. The order of the fields is J gene, V gene, clone size, D gene, CDR3 protein, CDR3 DNA. A D gene is named only where the DNA matches it firmly. Some rows have no size entry. The others give once, few or many, or a class for an expanded clone.

>TRBJ2-1|TRBV10-3|-|-
CAIGERQGNEQFF
TGTGCAATCGGGGAACGGCAGGGGAATGAGCAGTTCTTC
>TRBJ1-1|TRBV7-2|few|-
CASSPRKNTEAFF
TGTGCCAGCAGCCCCAGGAAGAACACTGAAGCTTTCTTT
>TRBJ2-3|TRBV6-6|once|-
CASTIRGITDTQYF
TGTGCCAGCACGATCCGGGGGATCACAGATACGCAGTATTTT
>TRBJ2-3|TRBV7-2|few|-
CASSLAGGPSTDTQYF
TGTGCCAGCAGCTTAGCGGGCGGACCTAGCACAGATACGCAGTATTTT
>TRBJ2-2|TRBV12-3/TRBV12-4|many|-
CASSLSLGNTGELFF
TGTGCCAGCAGTTTATCGTTGGGTAACACCGGGGAGCTGTTTTTT
>TRBJ1-2|TRBV5-1|-|TRBD1
CASSITSGTGNGYTF
TGCGCCAGCAGCATAACTTCCGGGACAGGGAACGGCTACACCTTC
>TRBJ2-3|TRBV7-3|few|-
CASKDGGTDTQYF
TGTGCCAGCAAGGATGGGGGCACAGATACGCAGTATTTT
>TRBJ2-2|TRBV6-5|-|TRBD2
CASRTSGTNTGELFF
TGTGCCAGCAGAACTAGCGGGACCAACACCGGGGAGCTGTTTTTT
>TRBJ2-1|TRBV12-3/TRBV12-4|many|TRBD1
CASSRMGQAYNEQFF
TGTGCCAGCAGCCGAATGGGACAGGCCTACAATGAGCAGTTCTTC
>TRBJ2-3|TRBV5-1|few|-
CASSLAPASSTDTQYF
TGCGCCAGCAGCTTGGCCCCAGCAAGTAGCACAGATACGCAGTATTTT
>TRBJ1-2|TRBV12-3/TRBV12-4|-|-
CASSLATGSGYTF
TGTGCCAGCAGTTTAGCCACCGGGTCTGGCTACACCTTC
>TRBJ2-3|TRBV9|many|-
CASSVGGSTDTQYF
TGTGCCAGCAGCGTAGGGGGCAGCACAGATACGCAGTATTTT
>TRBJ2-5|TRBV5-5|many|TRBD1
CASSSPDRGETQYF
TGTGCCAGCAGCTCCCCGGACAGGGGAGAGACCCAGTACTTC
>TRBJ1-5|TRBV6-2/TRBV6-3|-|TRBD1
CASSYYGTGGRLQPQHF
TGTGCCAGCAGTTACTACGGGACAGGGGGCCGCCTTCAGCCCCAGCATTTT
>TRBJ1-1|TRBV6-2/TRBV6-3|-|-
CASSYRPAYLNTEAFF
TGTGCCAGCAGTTACCGACCGGCCTACCTGAACACTGAAGCTTTCTTT
>TRBJ2-3|TRBV6-2/TRBV6-3|-|-
CASSIGPLLSDTQYF
TGTGCCAGCAGCATCGGTCCGCTTCTCTCAGATACGCAGTATTTT
>TRBJ2-4|TRBV20-1|many|-
CSAVLGGGIQYF
TGCAGTGCAGTCTTGGGGGGTGGCATTCAGTACTTC
>TRBJ1-5|TRBV6-2/TRBV6-3|-|-
CASRPAGGRKPQHF
TGTGCCAGCAGACCTGCCGGGGGAAGAAAGCCCCAGCATTTT
>TRBJ2-3|TRBV5-1|-|-
CASSLVLTRTDTQYF
TGCGCCAGCAGCTTGGTTCTAACGCGCACAGATACGCAGTATTTT
>TRBJ2-5|TRBV4-2|-|TRBD2
CASSQEVRGGPETQYF
TGTGCCAGCAGCCAAGAGGTGCGGGGGGGCCCAGAGACCCAGTACTTC
>TRBJ1-2|TRBV3-2|few|-
CASSQDEGDYGYTF
TGTGCCAGCAGCCAAGATGAAGGAGACTATGGCTACACCTTC
>TRBJ2-1|TRBV7-2|many|TRBD2
CASSLAASGGAYNEQFF
TGTGCCAGCAGCTTAGCAGCTAGCGGGGGGGCTTACAATGAGCAGTTCTTC
>TRBJ2-7|TRBV18|many|TRBD2
CASSPTGGTTYEQYF
TGTGCCAGCTCACCCACGGGGGGGACGACCTACGAGCAGTACTTC